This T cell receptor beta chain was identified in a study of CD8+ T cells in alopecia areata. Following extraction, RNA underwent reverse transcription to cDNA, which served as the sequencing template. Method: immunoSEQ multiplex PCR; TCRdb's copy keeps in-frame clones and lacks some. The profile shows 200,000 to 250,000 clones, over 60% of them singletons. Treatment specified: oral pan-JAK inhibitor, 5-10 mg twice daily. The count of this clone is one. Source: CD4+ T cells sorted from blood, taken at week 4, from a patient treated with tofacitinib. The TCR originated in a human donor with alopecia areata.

This CDR3 reads CAWSQGTGAYEQYF. DNA for the CDR3: TGTGCCTGGAGTCAGGGGACAGGGGCCTACGAGCAGTACTTC. V usage is TRBV30 and J usage is TRBJ2-7; 10 bases are shared with TRBD1. Germline V gene data show CDR1 as GTSNPN and CDR2 as SVGIG (reference sequence). V was clipped by 2 bases and J by 2 bases; unmatched bases: 3. The CDR3 consists of 14 residues. The variable domain in full, with the rest retrieved from reference TRBV30 and TRBJ2-7, is SQTIHQWPATLVQPVGSPLSLECTVEGTSNPNLYWYRQAAGRGLQLLFYSVGIGQISSEVPQNLSASRPQDRQFILSSKKLLLSDSGFYLCAWSQGTGAYEQYFGPGTRLTVT.